This is a list of T cell receptor beta chains from one sample in a study of persistence of HIV-infected CD4 T cells. The antigens of these receptors remain unknown. Produced via immunoSEQ multiplex PCR; TCRdb's table is partial and in-frame only. The sample gives 35,000 to 50,000 clones, roughly 90% of which show up once; 1.8% is in the top ten. This specimen consisted of CD4+ T cells sorted from PBMCs after approximately 19-hour stimulation, obtained from a patient who received antiretroviral therapy. These receptors were collected from an adult man with HIV who was CMV-seropositive. CDR3s include the opening cysteine and the closing phenylalanine or tryptophan. D genes are given only for firm matches. Expanded clones are given a class, and other clones once, few, many or no size at all.

>TRBD1|TRBV5-4|-|TRBJ2-3
TGTGCCAGCAGCTCGACAGGGGGCGCCCCAGATACGCAGTATTTT
CASSSTGGAPDTQYF
>-|TRBV28|-|TRBJ2-2
TGTGCCAGCAGTTTAGTATGGGGTACCGGGGAGCTGTTTTTT
CASSLVWGTGELFF
>-|TRBV4-2|-|TRBJ2-5
TGTGCCAGCAGCCTCGGAGGGGAGGAGCCTGAAGAGACCCAGTACTTC
CASSLGGEEPEETQYF
>-|TRBV7-6|-|TRBJ2-7
TGTGCCAGCAGCTTACCCGACAGGGAGCAGTACTTC
CASSLPDREQYF
>-|TRBV7-9|-|TRBJ1-1
TGTGCCAGCAGCCCAACAGGGCTGAACACTGAAGCTTTCTTT
CASSPTGLNTEAFF
>-|TRBV10-3|once|TRBJ2-3
TGTGCCATCAGTGAGGTCGGCGCGCAGTATTTT
CAISEVGAQYF
>-|TRBV7-6|-|TRBJ2-2
TGTGCCAGCAGCTTCCAGGAGGCCGGGGAGCTGTTTTTT
CASSFQEAGELFF
>-|TRBV10-3|-|TRBJ1-1
TGTGCCATCAGTGTCGGTGGGGGGGTCGCGAATACTGAAGCTTTCTTT
CAISVGGGVANTEAFF
>-|TRBV7-9|-|TRBJ2-7
TGTGCCAGCAGCCCTGACCTAATAGGGCCCGAGCAGTACTTC
CASSPDLIGPEQYF
>TRBD1|TRBV5-1|-|TRBJ2-7
TGCGCCAGCAGATTAAGTACAGGGGGCTCCCTTCGGTTC
CASRLSTGGSLRF
>-|TRBV18|-|TRBJ1-4
TGTGCCAGCTCACCAGGGGTTGAAGAAAAACTGTTTTTT
CASSPGVEEKLFF
>-|TRBV10-3|-|TRBJ1-5
TGTGCCATCAGTGAGTCGTTGGGATCTAGCAATCAGCCCCAGCATTTT
CAISESLGSSNQPQHF
>-|TRBV9|-|TRBJ1-6
TGTGCCAGCAGCCCTAGCGGGGTGTCCTATAATTCACCCCTCCACTTT
CASSPSGVSYNSPLHF
>TRBD1|TRBV2|-|TRBJ1-6
TGTGCCAGAAACCGGGACAGGGACTCACCCCTCCACTTT
CARNRDRDSPLHF
>TRBD2|TRBV5-4|-|TRBJ2-3
TGTGCCAGCAGCAAGGGTCGGGGCGGGGGTAATCCAGATACGCAGTATTTT
CASSKGRGGGNPDTQYF
>-|TRBV19|once|TRBJ2-3
TGTGCCAGTAGTACAACAGGGCTTAGCACAGATACGCAGTATTTT
CASSTTGLSTDTQYF
>TRBD1|TRBV5-1|-|TRBJ1-2
TGCGCCAGCAGCCCGGGACAGGGTGGAATTGGCTACACCTTC
CASSPGQGGIGYTF
>-|TRBV7-9|few|TRBJ1-1
TGTGCCAGCAGCTTAGACGGAGGCCCTGAAGCTTTCTTT
CASSLDGGPEAFF
>TRBD2|TRBV9|-|TRBJ2-1
TGTGCCAGCAGCCCCAGGACTAGCGGGGGGGCCGGCGATGAGCAGTTCTTC
CASSPRTSGGAGDEQFF
>TRBD2|TRBV5-1|-|TRBJ2-3
TGCGCCAGCAGCCTGCCTAGCGGGGGGCTTTCATTAGATACGCAGTATTTT
CASSLPSGGLSLDTQYF
>TRBD1|TRBV19|-|TRBJ2-7
TGTGCCAGTAGTATGGTTGGGACAGGGGCGTACGAGCAGTACTTC
CASSMVGTGAYEQYF
>-|TRBV6-5|-|TRBJ2-1
TGTGCCAGCACAAGGTCAATTACAATAAGTGAGCAGTTCTTC
CASTRSITISEQFF
>TRBD2|TRBV2|-|TRBJ2-7
TGTGCCAGCAGTGGGTCTACTAGCGGCGAGCAGTACTTC
CASSGSTSGEQYF
>-|TRBV19|-|TRBJ2-6
TGTGCCAGTAGTATGGGGTACTCTGGGGCCAACGTCCTGACTTTC
CASSMGYSGANVLTF
>-|TRBV19|-|TRBJ2-7
TGTGCCAGTAGTAATCAACGGGGGTACGAGCAGTACTTC
CASSNQRGYEQYF